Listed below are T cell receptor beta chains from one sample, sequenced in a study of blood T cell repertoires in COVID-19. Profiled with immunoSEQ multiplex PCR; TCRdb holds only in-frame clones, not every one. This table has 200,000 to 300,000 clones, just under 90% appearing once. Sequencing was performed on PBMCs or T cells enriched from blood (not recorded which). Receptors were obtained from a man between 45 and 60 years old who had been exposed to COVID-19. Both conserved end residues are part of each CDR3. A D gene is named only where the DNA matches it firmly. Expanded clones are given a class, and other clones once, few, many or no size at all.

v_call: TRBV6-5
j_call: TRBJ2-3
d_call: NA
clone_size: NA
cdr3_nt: TGTGCCAGCGTGGACTTAAACGCAGATACGCAGTATTTT
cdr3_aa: CASVDLNADTQYF

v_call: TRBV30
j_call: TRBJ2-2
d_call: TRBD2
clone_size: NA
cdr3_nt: TGTGCCTGGATCGCAAGCGGGAGGGCCATCGGGGAGCTGTTTTTT
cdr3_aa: CAWIASGRAIGELFF

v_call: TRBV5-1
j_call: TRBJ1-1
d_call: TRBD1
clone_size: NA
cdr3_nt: TGCGCCAGCAGCTTACAGGGGTCGTACACTGAAGCTTTCTTT
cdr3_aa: CASSLQGSYTEAFF

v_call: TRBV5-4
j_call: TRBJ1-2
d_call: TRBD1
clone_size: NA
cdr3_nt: TGTGCCAGCAGCTTGGCCGGGACAGGGGCATTTGGCTACACCTTC
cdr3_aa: CASSLAGTGAFGYTF

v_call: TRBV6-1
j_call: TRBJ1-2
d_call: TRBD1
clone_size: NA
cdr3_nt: TGTGCCAGCAGTGACCGACAGGGTAGCTATGGCTACACCTTC
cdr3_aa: CASSDRQGSYGYTF

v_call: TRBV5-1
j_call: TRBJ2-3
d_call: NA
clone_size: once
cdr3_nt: TGCGCCAGCAGCTTCGACACTAGCACAGATACGCAGTATTTT
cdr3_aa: CASSFDTSTDTQYF

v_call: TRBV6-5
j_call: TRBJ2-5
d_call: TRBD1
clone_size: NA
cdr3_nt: TGTGCCAGCAATAACCCGGGACAGAAGCAAGAGACCCAGTACTTC
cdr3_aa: CASNNPGQKQETQYF

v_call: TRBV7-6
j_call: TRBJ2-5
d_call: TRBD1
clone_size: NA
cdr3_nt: TGTGCCAGCAGCTTAGCGCCCGGGACAGGGGGCGCCGGAGGGGTGACCCAGTACTTC
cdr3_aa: CASSLAPGTGGAGGVTQYF

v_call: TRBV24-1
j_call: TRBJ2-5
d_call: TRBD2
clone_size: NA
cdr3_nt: TGTGCCACCAGTGATGAAACCCGGGACTATCAAGAGACCCAGTACTTC
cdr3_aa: CATSDETRDYQETQYF

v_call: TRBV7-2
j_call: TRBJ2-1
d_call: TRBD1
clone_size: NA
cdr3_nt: TGTGCCAGCAGCCTTATCTGGGACAGCTCCTACAATGAGCAGTTCTTC
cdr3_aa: CASSLIWDSSYNEQFF

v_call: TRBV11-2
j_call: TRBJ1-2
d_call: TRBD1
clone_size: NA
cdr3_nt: TGTGCCAGCTGGGGGGGACAGGGGCCGAGGGGCTACACCTTC
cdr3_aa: CASWGGQGPRGYTF

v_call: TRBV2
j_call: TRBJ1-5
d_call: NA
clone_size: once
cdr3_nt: TGTGCCAGCAGCTCTCAGGGAGGGGGCAATCAGCCCCAGCATTTT
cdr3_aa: CASSSQGGGNQPQHF

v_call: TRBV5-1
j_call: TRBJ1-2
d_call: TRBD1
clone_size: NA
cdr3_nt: TGCGCCAGCAGCTTGCCGGGGACAGCCTATGGCTACACCTTC
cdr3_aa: CASSLPGTAYGYTF

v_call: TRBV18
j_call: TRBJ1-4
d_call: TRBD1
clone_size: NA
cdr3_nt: TGTGCCAGCTCACCGACAGGGGGCTACGAAAAACTGTTTTTT
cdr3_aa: CASSPTGGYEKLFF

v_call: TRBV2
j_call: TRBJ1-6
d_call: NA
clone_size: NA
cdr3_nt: TGTGCCAGCAGTGAAGGGGGCTCCTATTCACCCCTCCACTTT
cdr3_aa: CASSEGGSYSPLHF

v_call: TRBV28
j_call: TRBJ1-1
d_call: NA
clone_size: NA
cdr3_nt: TGTGCCAGCAGTGGGAGACCGAACACTGAAGCTTTCTTT
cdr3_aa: CASSGRPNTEAFF

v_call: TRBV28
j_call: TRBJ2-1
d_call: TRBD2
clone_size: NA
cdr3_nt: TGTGCCAGCAGTTCGAGCGGGAGGGCCTCACGGGGGGATGAGCAGTTCTTC
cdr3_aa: CASSSSGRASRGDEQFF

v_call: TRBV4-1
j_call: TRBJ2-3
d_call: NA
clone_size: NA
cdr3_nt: TGCGCCAGCAGCCAAGATGAATTGTCTTCGAGCGGAGACGGCACAGATACGCAGTATTTT
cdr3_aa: CASSQDELSSSGDGTDTQYF

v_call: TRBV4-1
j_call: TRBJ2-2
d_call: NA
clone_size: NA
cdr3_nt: TGCGCCAGCTCGGTCGGGGTTTACAACACCGGGGAGCTGTTTTTT
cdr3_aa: CASSVGVYNTGELFF

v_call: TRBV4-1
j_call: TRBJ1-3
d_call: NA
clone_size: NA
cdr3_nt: TGCGCCAGCAGCCAACTCTTAATCAGGGGACGCCTCTCTGGAAACACCATATATTTT
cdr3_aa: CASSQLLIRGRLSGNTIYF

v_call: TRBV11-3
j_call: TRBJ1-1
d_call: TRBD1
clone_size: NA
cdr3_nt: TGTGCCAGCAGCTTAGGAGGGACAGGGGACACTGAAGCTTTCTTT
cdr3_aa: CASSLGGTGDTEAFF

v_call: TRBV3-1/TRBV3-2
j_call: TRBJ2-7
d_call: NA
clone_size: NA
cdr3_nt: TGTGCCAGCAGCCAACTTGCGTTCGGCGAGCAGTACTTC
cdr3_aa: CASSQLAFGEQYF

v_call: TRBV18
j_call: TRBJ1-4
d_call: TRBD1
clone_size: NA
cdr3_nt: TGTGCCAGCTCTGAGGGGGCGCCTAATGAAAAACTGTTTTTT
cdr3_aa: CASSEGAPNEKLFF

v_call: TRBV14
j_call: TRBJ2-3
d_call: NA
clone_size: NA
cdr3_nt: TGTGCCAGCAGCCGGACATTGACGCAGTATTTT
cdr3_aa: CASSRTLTQYF

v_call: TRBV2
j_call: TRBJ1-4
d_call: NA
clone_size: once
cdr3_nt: TGTGCCAGCGGGACACTAGGGGAAAAACTGTTTTTT
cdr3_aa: CASGTLGEKLFF

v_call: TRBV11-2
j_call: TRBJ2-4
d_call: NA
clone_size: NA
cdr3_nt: TGTGCCAGCAGCTTAGGTGTCAGGGGTTTAGCCAAAAACATTCAGTACTTC
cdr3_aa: CASSLGVRGLAKNIQYF

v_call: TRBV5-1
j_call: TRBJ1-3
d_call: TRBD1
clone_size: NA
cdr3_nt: TGCGCCAGCAGCTCTGGACAGGGGGGAAACACCATATATTTT
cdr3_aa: CASSSGQGGNTIYF

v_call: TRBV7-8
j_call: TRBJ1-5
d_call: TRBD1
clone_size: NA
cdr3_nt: TGTGCCAGCAGCCGACAGGGGAGTCAGCCCCAGCATTTT
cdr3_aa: CASSRQGSQPQHF

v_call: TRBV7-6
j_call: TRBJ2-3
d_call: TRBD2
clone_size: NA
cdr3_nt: TGTGCCAGCAGCTTAAAAGCGGGAGGCACAGATACGCAGTATTTT
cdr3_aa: CASSLKAGGTDTQYF

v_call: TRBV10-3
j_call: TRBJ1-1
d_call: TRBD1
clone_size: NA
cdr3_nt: TGTGCCATCAGTGAGGGCTATACAGGGGGCGCGGACACTGAAGCTTTCTTT
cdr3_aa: CAISEGYTGGADTEAFF

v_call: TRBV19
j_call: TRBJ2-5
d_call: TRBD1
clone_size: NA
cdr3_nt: TGTGCCAGTAGTATTACAGGGGGCAGGGGGACCCAGTACTTC
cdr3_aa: CASSITGGRGTQYF

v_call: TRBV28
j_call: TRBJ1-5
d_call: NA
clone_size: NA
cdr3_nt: TGTGCCAGCAGTTTGAATGGTAGGGGGAATCAGCCCCAGCATTTT
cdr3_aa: CASSLNGRGNQPQHF

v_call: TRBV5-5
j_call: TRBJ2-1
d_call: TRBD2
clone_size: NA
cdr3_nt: TGTGCCAGCAGTTTACCGGGACTAGCGGGGGTACGAGCCTACAATGAGCAGTTCTTC
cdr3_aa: CASSLPGLAGVRAYNEQFF

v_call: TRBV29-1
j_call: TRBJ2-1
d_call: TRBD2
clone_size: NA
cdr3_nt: TGCAGCGTTGGACTAGCGGGACCAGTGAGTGAGCAGTTCTTC
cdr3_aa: CSVGLAGPVSEQFF

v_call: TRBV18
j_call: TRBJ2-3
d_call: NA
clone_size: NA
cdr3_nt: TGTGCCAGCTCTCTTAGTCAACGGTCAGATACGCAGTATTTT
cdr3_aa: CASSLSQRSDTQYF

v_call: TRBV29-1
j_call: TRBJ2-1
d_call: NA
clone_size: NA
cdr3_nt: TGCAGCGTTTCGCGGGGAACCTACAATGAGCAGTTCTTC
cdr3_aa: CSVSRGTYNEQFF